These 32 T cell receptor beta chains were all obtained from the same sample, sequenced in a study of cytomegalovirus exposure and HLA in healthy donors. In the PCR, 60 Vbeta and 13 Jbeta primers were used. Sequencing was performed with immunoSEQ multiplex PCR; in TCRdb, only in-frame clones are kept and a portion is missing. The table shows roughly 150,000 clones, with roughly 72% occurring only once. The sample was PBMCs. The receptors derive from a man aged 40-49 years in good health and CMV-seronegative.

The V call is TRBV4-1, the J call TRBJ1-1, with D unresolved. In germline, CDR1 is MGHRA, CDR2 YSYEKL. Between the trimmed V and J ends, which lost 3 bases and 8 bases, there was a span of 22 bases. The CDR3 extends over 16 amino acids. The CDR3 DNA is TGCGCCAGCAGCCAGGCAGAGGATCGAGTCGGGATGGAAGCTTTCTTT. Encoded protein: CASSQAEDRVGMEAFF.

The chain has TRBV6-5 and TRBJ2-4; D possibly corresponds to TRBD2 (6 bases). This CDR3 is 14 amino acids long. Trimming shortened V by 10 bases and J by 4 bases, and 17 bases separated the two germline ends. CDR1 is MNHEY and CDR2 is SVGAGI in the germline V gene. CDR3 bases: TGTGCCACCCGGGACCGGGACTGGAAAAACATTCAGTACTTC. Residues: CATRDRDWKNIQYF.

J is TRBJ1-2 and V is TRBV19; 7 nucleotides match TRBD1. Per germline, CDR1 LNHDA and CDR2 SQIVND (reference sequence). The V and J ends lost 7 bases and 0 bases, in that order; junction bases with no gene match: 17. This CDR3 is 18 amino acids long. CDR3 DNA: TGTGCCAGTAACCCCGAAAGGCAGGGGGTTACCTCTAACTATGGCTACACCTTC. Its protein is CASNPERQGVTSNYGYTF. The whole variable domain, remainder taken from reference TRBV19 and TRBJ1-2, is DGGITQSPKYLFRKEGQNVTLSCEQNLNHDAMYWYRQDPGQGLRLIYYSQIVNDFQKGDIAEGYSVSREKKESFPLTVTSAQKNPTAFYLCASNPERQGVTSNYGYTFGSGTRLTVV.

This clone appeared a few times. This chain connects TRBV28 to TRBJ2-7; D possibly corresponds to TRBD2 (6 bases). Germline CDR1 reads MDHEN; CDR2 reads SYDVKM. CDR3 size: 15 residues. Trimming removed 1 base from V and 2 bases from J, with 12 bases in between. CDR3 amino acids: CASSLFGTATYEQYF. CDR3 nucleotide sequence: TGTGCCAGCAGTTTATTTGGGACTGCGACCTACGAGCAGTACTTC. The full variable domain, with the rest looked up from reference TRBV28 and TRBJ2-7, is DVKVTQSSRYLVKRTGEKVFLECVQDMDHENMFWYRQDPGLGLRLIYFSYDVKMKEKGDIPEGYSVSREKKERFSLILESASTNQTSMYLCASSLFGTATYEQYFGPGTRLTVT.

The table lists this clone with a few counts. The V gene is TRBV29-1, the J gene TRBJ2-7; D ambiguous. CDR1 is SQVTM and CDR2 is ANQGSEA in the germline V gene. Trimming removed 4 bases from V and 2 bases from J, with 12 bases in between. This CDR3 region has 13 residues. The CDR3 DNA follows: TGCAGCGTTGTGGCAGGCCAAACCTACGAGCAGTACTTC. It encodes CSVVAGQTYEQYF.

This clone was counted between two and nine times. The chain joins TRBV5-6 to TRBJ1-2, with 9 bases identical to TRBD1. The CDR3 extends over 14 amino acids. The junction had 10 bases not matched to a gene; V was cut back by 5 bases and J by 8 bases. CDR1 is SGHDT, CDR2 YYEEEE, per germline. CDR3 sequence (DNA): TGTGCCAGCAGGCGCTTTACGACAGGGGGAGGCTACACCTTC. It translates to CASRRFTTGGGYTF. The full variable domain, rest sourced from reference TRBV5-6 and TRBJ1-2, is DAGVTQSPTHLIKTRGQQVTLRCSPKSGHDTVSWYQQALGQGPQFIFQYYEEEERQRGNFPDRFSGHQFPNYSSELNVNALLLGDSALYLCASRRFTTGGGYTFGSGTRLTVV.

The rearrangement links TRBV6-1 to TRBJ2-1, with 7 bases that match TRBD1. The V and J ends lost 2 bases and 0 bases, in that order; junction bases with no gene match: 1. Germline V gives CDR1 MNHNS, CDR2 SASEGT. The CDR3 spans 15 residues. The CDR3 sequence: CASSESGGSYNEQFF. The CDR3 bases are TGTGCCAGCAGTGAATCAGGGGGCTCCTACAATGAGCAGTTCTTC.

This chain uses TRBV2 with TRBJ2-7; D is perhaps TRBD2 (5 bases). V was clipped by 3 bases and J by 2 bases, with 14 bases between them. The CDR3 consists of 15 residues. Germline values: CDR1 SNHLY, CDR2 FYNNEI. The CDR3 sequence: CASSDRRSVTYEQYF. DNA of the CDR3: TGTGCCAGCAGTGACCGGAGGAGTGTTACCTACGAGCAGTACTTC.

A note on this clone: Its ends do not fully match the called genes, so a read error is possible. CDR3 coding DNA: TGTGCCAGCAGCCAAGATAGGGTAGCGTTAAACTATGGCTACCCCTTC. Its translation is CASSQDRVALNYGYPF. The chain joins TRBV4-2 to TRBJ1-2; D gene unclear. The CDR3 runs to 16 residues. CDR1 is LGHNA and CDR2 is YNFKEQ in the germline V gene.

J is TRBJ2-7 and V is TRBV4-3; no clear D. The CDR3 is made up of 17 amino acids. Germline assignment: CDR1 LGHNA and CDR2 YSLEER. The V gene lost 1 base and the J gene lost 0 bases, with 16 bases spanning the gap. The CDR3 here is CASSQGVRVTSSYEQYF. DNA of the CDR3: TGCGCCAGCAGCCAAGGGGTCCGGGTTACCAGCTCCTACGAGCAGTACTTC.

There are a few counts of this clone. The sample holds other DNA sequences that translate to the same CDR3. The chain combines TRBV6-1 with TRBJ1-1; 7 bases agree with TRBD1. Germline CDR1 and CDR2: MNHNS and SASEGT. This CDR3 has 15 amino acids. Losses at the gene ends were 0 bases for V and 4 bases for J; bases not matched to a gene: 5. CDR3 region: CASSEAQGWGTEAFF. The CDR3 coding sequence is TGTGCCAGCAGTGAAGCACAGGGGTGGGGCACTGAAGCTTTCTTT.

The chain carries TRBV6-6 and TRBJ1-6; D unclear. V was clipped by 6 bases and J by 13 bases, with 19 bases between them. There are 14 residues in the CDR3. CDR1 MNHNY and CDR2 SVGAGI come from the germline V gene (reference sequence). This chain's CDR3 is CASSEDITIFPLHF. CDR3 nucleotides: TGTGCCAGCAGCGAAGATATCACAATTTTCCCCCTCCACTTT.

This clone was observed a single time. V and J are TRBV13 and TRBJ2-7, with 7 bases aligning to TRBD1. Trimming took 3 bases from V and 3 from J; bases not matched to a gene: 5. Germline V gene sequence: CDR1 PRHDT, CDR2 FYEKMQ (reference sequence). The CDR3 totals 14 residues. CDR3 DNA sequence: TGTGCCAGCAGCTTGTACCGGGACAGCTACGAGCAGTACTTC. This translates into CASSLYRDSYEQYF.

V and J are TRBV28 and TRBJ1-4, with 7 bases fitting TRBD1. Germline V gene lookup returns CDR1 MDHEN and CDR2 SYDVKM. Germline trimming cut 5 bases from V and 4 bases from J; bases unmatched to any gene: 4. The CDR3 is 14 amino acids. The CDR3 here is CASSDRALNEKLFF. CDR3 nucleotide sequence: TGTGCCAGCAGTGACAGGGCTCTTAATGAAAAACTGTTTTTT. Drawing the rest from reference TRBV28 and TRBJ1-4, the complete variable domain is DVKVTQSSRYLVKRTGEKVFLECVQDMDHENMFWYRQDPGLGLRLIYFSYDVKMKEKGDIPEGYSVSREKKERFSLILESASTNQTSMYLCASSDRALNEKLFFGSGTQLSVL.

The chain recombines TRBV5-1 with TRBJ2-2, with TRBD1 identical over 7 bases. The J segment lost 5 bases and the V segment lost 0 bases, leaving 10 bases of the junction unmatched. CDR1 and CDR2 (germline): SGHRS, YFSETQ. The CDR3 is made up of 17 amino acids. The CDR3 loop is CASSLGGKTGMTGELFF. CDR3 DNA sequence: TGCGCCAGCAGCTTGGGGGGGAAGACAGGGATGACCGGGGAGCTGTTTTTT.

This clone turned up a few times. The rearrangement joins TRBV11-2 to TRBJ1-1; D remains ambiguous. The ends were cut back, 7 bases at V and 6 bases at J, with 12 bases in the middle. Germline CDR1 is SGHAT and CDR2 is FQNNGV. CDR3 length equals 12 residues. The CDR3 DNA is TGTGCCAGCACCACCGGTCGGGCTGAAGCTTTCTTT. This encodes CASTTGRAEAFF.

The V call is TRBV10-2, the J call TRBJ2-3; tentative D call: TRBD2 (5 bases). V lost 2 bases and J 9 bases, leaving 15 bases between the germline ends. The CDR3 loop spans 14 amino acids. The V gene's germline CDR1 is WSHSY and CDR2 SAAADI. CDR3 bases: TGCGCCAGCAGTGAGGCGGGCCAGTCGGGCACGCAGTATTTT. Protein: CASSEAGQSGTQYF.

The V call is TRBV6-5, the J call TRBJ2-7; D is undetermined. Germline values: CDR1 MNHEY, CDR2 SVGAGI. V lost 0 bases, J lost 2 bases, and 8 bases lay in between. The CDR3 contains 14 residues. The CDR3 coding sequence is TGTGCCAGCAGTTACTCGAGTGCGACCTACGAGCAGTACTTC. It is translated as CASSYSSATYEQYF.

The rearrangement links TRBV5-6 to TRBJ2-5, with D tentatively TRBD2 (5 bases). Germline V gene data show CDR1 as SGHDT and CDR2 as YYEEEE. The V end lost 4 bases, the J end lost 2 bases, and 18 bases lay between the germline ends. The CDR3 runs 16 residues. The CDR3 DNA is TGTGCCAGCAGCCCCCTTGGCGGGCAGGAACAAGAGACCCAGTACTTC. Residues: CASSPLGGQEQETQYF.

This clone was seen a few times. This sequence joins TRBV4-1 and TRBJ1-4; D is perhaps TRBD1 (6 bases). The CDR3 covers 16 residues. Germline loops: CDR1 MGHRA, CDR2 YSYEKL. Between the trimmed V and J ends, which lost 4 bases and 5 bases, there was a span of 17 bases. The CDR3 spells CASSPLGAWGNEKLFF. The CDR3 DNA is TGCGCCAGCAGCCCGTTGGGGGCGTGGGGGAATGAAAAACTGTTTTTT.

V gene TRBV7-8 combines with J gene TRBJ2-2, with TRBD1 matching 9 bases. The V gene end was trimmed by 5 bases and the J gene end by 0 bases; junction bases not matched to a gene: 7. In germline, CDR1 is SGHVS, CDR2 FQNEAQ. This CDR3 spans 17 amino acids. The CDR3 loop reads CASSPTRTGANTGELFF. As DNA, the CDR3 is TGTGCCAGCAGCCCCACGAGGACAGGGGCGAACACCGGGGAGCTGTTTTTT.

The CDR3 region has the DNA TGTGCCAGCTCACCAGGGAGACAGGGATCGACTGGAAACACCATATATTTT. The encoded protein is CASSPGRQGSTGNTIYF. The rearrangement joins TRBV18 to TRBJ1-3, with 7 positions matching TRBD1. The CDR3 loop spans 17 amino acids. Per germline, CDR1 KGHSH and CDR2 LQKENI. V lost 2 bases to trimming and J lost 2 bases; unmatched junction nucleotides: 9.

The V and J genes are TRBV19 and TRBJ2-3, with D perhaps TRBD2 (5 bases). Looked up from germline, CDR1 is LNHDA and CDR2 is SQIVND (reference sequence). This CDR3 spans 13 amino acids. The ends were cut back, 0 bases at V and 4 bases at J, with 5 bases in the middle. This CDR3 is CASSIDSADTQYF. The CDR3 nucleotides read TGTGCCAGTAGTATAGATAGCGCAGATACGCAGTATTTT.

The CDR3 sequence: CASSLFLAASNEQFF. CDR3 bases: TGTGCCAGCAGTTTATTTCTAGCGGCCTCCAATGAGCAGTTCTTC. The gene calls are TRBV27 and TRBJ2-1; 7 bases map to TRBD2. V gave up 1 base and J gave up 6 bases; unmatched junction bases: 6. The CDR3 sequence is 15 residues long. Germline CDR1 and CDR2: MNHEY and SMNVEV (reference sequence).

The chain recombines TRBV5-1 with TRBJ2-5; the D gene is possibly TRBD1 (6 bases). CDR1 is SGHRS and CDR2 is YFSETQ in the germline V gene. This CDR3 has 14 amino acids. V was clipped by 0 bases and J by 8 bases, with 14 bases between them. For the CDR3, the DNA is TGCGCCAGCAGCTTGGATGGGGGCCCCGGAACCCAGTACTTC. This codes for CASSLDGGPGTQYF. Variable domain in full (rest from reference TRBV5-1 and TRBJ2-5): KAGVTQTPRYLIKTRGQQVTLSCSPISGHRSVSWYQQTPGQGLQFLFEYFSETQRNKGNFPGRFSGRQFSNSRSEMNVSTLELGDSALYLCASSLDGGPGTQYFGPGTRLLVL.

The rearrangement links TRBV19 to TRBJ1-4; 7 bases line up with TRBD1. The V segment lost 5 bases and the J segment 4 bases; nucleotides outside the gene matches: 10. This CDR3 has 16 amino acids. Germline V CDR1 and CDR2: LNHDA, SQIVND (reference sequence). CDR3 amino acids: CASSQRRDSHNEKLFF. DNA for the CDR3: TGTGCCAGTAGTCAAAGACGGGACAGTCATAATGAAAAACTGTTTTTT.

This sequence joins TRBV7-2 and TRBJ2-7, with D perhaps TRBD1 (5 bases). This CDR3 is built from 14 residues. Trimming removed 5 bases at V and 6 bases at J, with 17 bases between. Germline V gives CDR1 SGHTA, CDR2 FQGNSA. The CDR3 reads CASSPREPQGEQYF. The CDR3 DNA is TGTGCCAGCAGCCCGCGAGAACCTCAGGGCGAGCAGTACTTC.

This clone showed up just a few times. The V gene is TRBV10-1, the J gene TRBJ2-1; 14 bases line up with TRBD2. V lost 4 bases to trimming and J lost 6 bases; unmatched junction nucleotides: 2. The CDR3 has 15 amino acids. Germline V gene lookup returns CDR1 WNHNN and CDR2 SYGVQD (reference sequence). The CDR3 bases are TGCGCCAGCAGTGGACTAGCGGGGGGGCTCAATGAGCAGTTCTTC. Translated, it gives CASSGLAGGLNEQFF.

The chain uses TRBV6-5 and TRBJ1-2, with D unresolved. Trimming took 5 bases from V and 1 from J, leaving 8 bases between them. This CDR3 is 13 amino acids long. The germline gives CDR1 MNHEY, CDR2 SVGAGI. The DNA for the CDR3 is TGTGCCAGCAGTCGAACAGATAACTATGGCTACACCTTC. This translates into CASSRTDNYGYTF.

This clone turned up a few times. The chain links TRBV18 to TRBJ2-1, with a weak D call TRBD2 (6 bases). The length of the CDR3 is 17 residues. V was trimmed by 4 bases and J by 9 bases, leaving 25 bases between them. The germline gives CDR1 KGHSH, CDR2 LQKENI. The CDR3 bases are TGTGCCAGCTCACAACAGAAGTCGGGACTTGGAAGAGGTGAGCAGTTCTTC. This translates into CASSQQKSGLGRGEQFF.

The chain has TRBV7-9 and TRBJ1-4; D gene uncertain. V lost 2 bases to trimming and J lost 4 bases, with 11 bases between them. The V gene's germline CDR1 is SEHNR and CDR2 FQNEAQ (reference sequence). The CDR3 sequence is 15 residues long. CDR3 region: CASSLLIGLNEKLFF. The DNA for the CDR3 is TGTGCCAGCAGCTTATTGATAGGACTTAATGAAAAACTGTTTTTT.

J is TRBJ1-1 and V is TRBV5-1; D call uncertain. CDR1 SGHRS and CDR2 YFSETQ come from the germline V gene. V shed 0 bases and J shed 0 bases, with 9 bases lying between them. The CDR3 is 15 residues long. The CDR3: CASSLDEPVNTEAFF. Here the CDR3 DNA reads TGCGCCAGCAGCTTGGATGAACCGGTGAACACTGAAGCTTTCTTT.